This T cell receptor beta chain came from a study of cytomegalovirus exposure and HLA in healthy donors. V was pared by 2 bases and J by 11 bases, with 12 bases between. The germline CDR1 and CDR2 sequences are MNHNS and SASEGT. There are 12 residues in the CDR3. Points from the study as a whole: Presence/absence analyses rested on an assumption that sequencing depth was roughly uniform across donors.

The PCR was carried out with 60 Vbeta primers and 13 Jbeta primers. TCRdb keeps only in-frame clones here, not all; method: immunoSEQ multiplex PCR. The table lists around 190,000 clones, roughly 78% of them singletons. With respect to this clone: The antigen remains unidentified.

The clonotype originates from a woman aged 25-40 years in good health and CMV-seropositive. The sequencing input was PBMCs. V and J are TRBV6-1 and TRBJ1-1; D is possibly TRBD1 (5 bases). The CDR3: CASSEKGLFAFF. DNA of the CDR3: TGTGCCAGCAGTGAAAAGGGACTTTTTGCTTTCTTT.